This T cell receptor (beta chain) came from a study of cytomegalovirus exposure and HLA in healthy donors. The primer mix had 60 Vbeta and 13 Jbeta primers. Only in-frame clones appear in the TCRdb table, and some are missing; sequencing was by immunoSEQ multiplex PCR. Its table records some 160,000 clones. For this clone: What it recognizes is unknown.

Study-wide results and caveats: High specificity and sensitivity for cytomegalovirus status were reported for the classifier.

The receptor's source is a man aged 25-40 years in good health and CMV-seronegative. The sample taken for sequencing was PBMCs.

The CDR3 DNA sequence: TGCGCCAGCAGCTTGGGCCAGAACACAGATACGCAGTATTTT. Translation gives CASSLGQNTDTQYF. The chain couples TRBV5-1 to TRBJ2-3; D gene unclear. The CDR3 totals 14 residues. Germline CDR1 is SGHRS and CDR2 is YFSETQ. The germline V and J ends were trimmed by 0 bases and 2 bases, with 7 bases remaining between them.